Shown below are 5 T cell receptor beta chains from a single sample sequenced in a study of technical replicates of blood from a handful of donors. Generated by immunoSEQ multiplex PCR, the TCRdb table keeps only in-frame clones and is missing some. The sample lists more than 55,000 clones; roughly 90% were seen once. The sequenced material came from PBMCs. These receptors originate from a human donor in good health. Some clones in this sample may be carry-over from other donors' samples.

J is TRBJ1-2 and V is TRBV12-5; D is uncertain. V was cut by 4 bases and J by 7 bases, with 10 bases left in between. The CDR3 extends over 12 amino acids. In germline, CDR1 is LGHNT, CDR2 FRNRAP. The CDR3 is CASGSLTFGYTF. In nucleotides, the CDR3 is TGTGCTAGTGGTTCCCTGACTTTTGGCTACACCTTC.

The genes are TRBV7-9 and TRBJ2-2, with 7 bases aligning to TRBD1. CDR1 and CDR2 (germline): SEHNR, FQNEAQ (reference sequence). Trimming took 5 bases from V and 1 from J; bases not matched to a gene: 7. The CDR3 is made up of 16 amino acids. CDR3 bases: TGTGCCAGCAGCACGGTGACAGGGAAGAACACCGGGGAGCTGTTTTTT. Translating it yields CASSTVTGKNTGELFF.

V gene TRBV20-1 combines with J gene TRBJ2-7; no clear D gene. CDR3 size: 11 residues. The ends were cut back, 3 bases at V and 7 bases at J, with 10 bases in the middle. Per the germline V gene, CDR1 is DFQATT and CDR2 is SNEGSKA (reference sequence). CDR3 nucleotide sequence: TGCAGTGCTAGTTACTTGCGTGAGCAGTACTTC. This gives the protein CSASYLREQYF.

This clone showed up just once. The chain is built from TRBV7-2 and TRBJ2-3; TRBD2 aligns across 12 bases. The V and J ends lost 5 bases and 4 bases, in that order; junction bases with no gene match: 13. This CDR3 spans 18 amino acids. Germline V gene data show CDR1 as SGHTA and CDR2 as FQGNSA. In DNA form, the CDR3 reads TGTGCCAGCAGCCTAGACGGACTAGCGGGATTCTTGGCAGATACGCAGTATTTT. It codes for CASSLDGLAGFLADTQYF.

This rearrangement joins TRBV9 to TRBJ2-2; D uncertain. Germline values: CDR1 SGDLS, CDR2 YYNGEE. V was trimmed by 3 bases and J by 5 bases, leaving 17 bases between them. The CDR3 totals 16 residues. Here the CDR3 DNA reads TGTGCCAGCAGCGCTACCCCCCGGCCCGGGACCGGGGAGCTGTTTTTT. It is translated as CASSATPRPGTGELFF.